Listed below are T cell receptor beta chains from one sample, sequenced in a study of blood T cell repertoires in COVID-19. Libraries were prepared by immunoSEQ multiplex PCR; TCRdb keeps only in-frame clonotypes and omits some of them. The sample includes under 75,000 clones, around 90% seen only once; the top ten take about 13%. The specimen was peripheral blood. Receptor source: a man aged 55 to 69 with active COVID-19. Each CDR3 is given without its conserved first and last residue.

ASSLGGNTEAF,TRBJ1-1,TRBV11-3
ASSQGRGFADEQY,TRBJ2-7,TRBV5-1
ASSRDRVDTEAF,TRBJ1-1,TRBV6-5
ATSPGGIRETQY,TRBJ2-5,TRBV9
ASSQAGLETQY,TRBJ2-5,TRBV3-1/TRBV3-2
ASSLSDYGYT,TRBJ1-2,TRBV4-2
ASRDRGRRSRTEAF,TRBJ1-1,TRBV19
ASIRTGRNTQY,TRBJ2-3,TRBV12-1
AGSYSTDIL,TRBJ2-1,TRBV6-6
ASRGQPKNTEAF,TRBJ1-1,TRBV2
ASSLAQGSSGNTIY,TRBJ1-3,TRBV7-2
ASSFGQRSYEQY,TRBJ2-7,TRBV3-1/TRBV3-2
ASSILGGTDTQY,TRBJ2-3,TRBV7-3
SVEQDKIGKLF,TRBJ1-4,TRBV29-1
ASSERPPGSGNTIY,TRBJ1-3,TRBV2
ASSFVVAGGPEQF,TRBJ2-1,TRBV27
ASSLLQGGTDTQY,TRBJ2-3,TRBV5-1
ASSLLDSSPNTGELF,TRBJ2-2,TRBV28
ASSDSGRTGGEQF,TRBJ2-1,TRBV2
ASSLRAGDIYGYT,TRBJ1-2,TRBV27
ATSRDNGQGVYYGYT,TRBJ1-2,TRBV15
ASSLDSRMYQPQH,TRBJ1-5,TRBV5-1
SAEGGQGASDYGYT,TRBJ1-2,TRBV29-1
ASSVELNSPGQAYEQY,TRBJ2-7,TRBV2
ASSPPAGVGEKLF,TRBJ1-4,TRBV5-1